The clone carrying this T cell receptor (beta chain) has ten or more counts. Its antigen is still unknown. These data come from a study of T cells in Graves' hyperthyroidism and ophthalmopathy. Study outcomes and limitations: Ophthalmopathy was told apart from stable hyperthyroidism by a 13 V-J model. The majority of expanded thyroid clonotypes above 0.001 also appeared in blood.

TCR beta CDR3 regions were amplified from RNA. First-round RT-PCR targeting the TCR CDR3 was performed with the HTBI primer set. TCRdb re-derived calls from the multiplex PCR reads in MiXCR, one entry per CDR3 protein. The data hold about 350,000 distinct CDR3 sequences, with approximately 15% observed a single time. Patients aged 18 to 65 had newly diagnosed hyperthyroidism of under 2 months' duration. On the basis of clinical symptoms, serum thyroxine and TRAb, thyroid ultrasound and orbital computed tomography, diagnoses were made. This TCR was sampled from a woman between 25 and 40 years old with Graves' hyperthyroidism. Sequencing input: blood.

The CDR3: CASSTQHSSYEQYF. The DNA for the CDR3 is TGTGCCAGCAGCACGCAACACAGCTCCTACGAGCAGTACTTC. This chain connects TRBV5-4 to TRBJ2-7; D call uncertain. Per the germline V gene, CDR1 is SGHNT and CDR2 is YYREEE (reference sequence). Trimming cost V 4 bases and J 0 bases, with 11 bases left between them. The CDR3 sequence is 14 residues long.